The rows below give T cell receptor beta chains drawn from one sample of a study of blood T cell repertoires in COVID-19. Profiled with immunoSEQ multiplex PCR; TCRdb holds only in-frame clones, not every one. The sample includes approximately 100,000 clones, roughly 86% of them seen just once. Sequenced input: peripheral blood. The origin of the receptors is a woman aged 55 to 70 with acute or convalescent COVID-19. Both conserved end residues are part of each CDR3. D genes are given only for firm matches. Size is omitted from some rows. Given values are once, few, many or a class for expanded clones.

len: 13
abundance: .
v_gene: TRBV25-1
j_gene: TRBJ2-7
d_gene: .
CDR3nt: TGTGCCACCCTCCCGACAGGATCATACGAGCAGTACTTC
CDR3aa: CATLPTGSYEQYF

len: 16
abundance: few
v_gene: TRBV24-1
j_gene: TRBJ2-1
d_gene: TRBD2
CDR3nt: TGTGCCACCAGTGACCCCGGACTAGCGGCATACAATGAGCAGTTCTTC
CDR3aa: CATSDPGLAAYNEQFF

len: 17
abundance: once
v_gene: TRBV7-3
j_gene: TRBJ2-3
d_gene: .
CDR3nt: TGTGCCAGCAGCTCCACAGGGTCGGGCCCCAACACAGATACGCAGTATTTT
CDR3aa: CASSSTGSGPNTDTQYF

len: 15
abundance: .
v_gene: TRBV2
j_gene: TRBJ1-1
d_gene: TRBD1
CDR3nt: TGTGCCAGCCGGAGTGGAGGGGGCGCGAGCACTGAAGCTTTCTTT
CDR3aa: CASRSGGGASTEAFF

len: 12
abundance: .
v_gene: TRBV30
j_gene: TRBJ1-2
d_gene: .
CDR3nt: TGTGCCTGGACGAGTGGGGCGGGAGGCTACACCTTC
CDR3aa: CAWTSGAGGYTF

len: 16
abundance: .
v_gene: TRBV9
j_gene: TRBJ2-2
d_gene: TRBD2
CDR3nt: TGTGCCAGCAGCGTAGCCAGCGGGAGGGGGACCGGGGAGCTGTTTTTT
CDR3aa: CASSVASGRGTGELFF

len: 14
abundance: .
v_gene: TRBV30
j_gene: TRBJ1-1
d_gene: .
CDR3nt: TGTGCCTGGACCCCCCAGGGTTGGGGCACTGAAGCTTTCTTT
CDR3aa: CAWTPQGWGTEAFF

len: 12
abundance: .
v_gene: TRBV19
j_gene: TRBJ1-1
d_gene: .
CDR3nt: TGTGCCAGTAGACAACCGAACACTGAAGCTTTCTTT
CDR3aa: CASRQPNTEAFF

len: 14
abundance: .
v_gene: TRBV5-1
j_gene: TRBJ1-2
d_gene: .
CDR3nt: TGCGCCAGCAGCCCGTCCGGGGGAGACTATGGCTACACCTTC
CDR3aa: CASSPSGGDYGYTF

len: 16
abundance: .
v_gene: TRBV19
j_gene: TRBJ2-7
d_gene: TRBD2
CDR3nt: TGTGCCAGTAGTCCGCTTGATAGCGGGAGAACCCACGAGCAGTACTTC
CDR3aa: CASSPLDSGRTHEQYF

len: 13
abundance: .
v_gene: TRBV11-2
j_gene: TRBJ1-2
d_gene: TRBD1
CDR3nt: TGTGCCAGCAGCTTAGGGGGACAGGGGGGCTACACCTTC
CDR3aa: CASSLGGQGGYTF

len: 14
abundance: .
v_gene: TRBV5-1
j_gene: TRBJ2-5
d_gene: TRBD1
CDR3nt: TGCGCCAGCAGCACCGGACAGGGGCGAGAGACCCAGTACTTC
CDR3aa: CASSTGQGRETQYF

len: 16
abundance: once
v_gene: TRBV5-1
j_gene: TRBJ2-1
d_gene: TRBD2
CDR3nt: TGCGCCAGCAGCTTGGAGGGACTAGCGACGTACAATGAGCAGTTCTTC
CDR3aa: CASSLEGLATYNEQFF

len: 15
abundance: few
v_gene: TRBV3-1/TRBV3-2
j_gene: TRBJ2-1
d_gene: TRBD2
CDR3nt: TGTGCCAGCAGCCAAGTTCTAGCGGGAGTTAATGAGCAGTTCTTC
CDR3aa: CASSQVLAGVNEQFF

len: 15
abundance: few
v_gene: TRBV7-2
j_gene: TRBJ1-1
d_gene: .
CDR3nt: TGTGCCAGCAGCTCGCCTAGGCAGCTGAACACTGAAGCTTTCTTT
CDR3aa: CASSSPRQLNTEAFF

len: 15
abundance: .
v_gene: TRBV19
j_gene: TRBJ2-2
d_gene: TRBD2
CDR3nt: TGTGCCAGTAAAACGGGAGGGCTGCACACCGGGGAGCTGTTTTTT
CDR3aa: CASKTGGLHTGELFF

len: 13
abundance: .
v_gene: TRBV28
j_gene: TRBJ1-2
d_gene: TRBD1
CDR3nt: TGTGCCAGCTCTACAGGGGGCGGCTATGGCTACACCTTC
CDR3aa: CASSTGGGYGYTF

len: 15
abundance: few
v_gene: TRBV18
j_gene: TRBJ1-1
d_gene: .
CDR3nt: TGTGCCAGCTCACCCACCCGACTCGGGGACACTGAAGCTTTCTTT
CDR3aa: CASSPTRLGDTEAFF

len: 15
abundance: .
v_gene: TRBV19
j_gene: TRBJ2-3
d_gene: TRBD2
CDR3nt: TGTGCCAGTAGTCAGCCAGCGGGAGGGACAGATACGCAGTATTTT
CDR3aa: CASSQPAGGTDTQYF

len: 16
abundance: .
v_gene: TRBV11-3
j_gene: TRBJ2-3
d_gene: .
CDR3nt: TGTGCCAGCAGCAAACAGCGAGGGGGTGGAACAGATACGCAGTATTTT
CDR3aa: CASSKQRGGGTDTQYF

len: 12
abundance: few
v_gene: TRBV30
j_gene: TRBJ2-3
d_gene: .
CDR3nt: TGTGCCTGGAGCGCGATACTTGATACGCAGTATTTT
CDR3aa: CAWSAILDTQYF

len: 14
abundance: .
v_gene: TRBV28
j_gene: TRBJ1-6
d_gene: TRBD1
CDR3nt: TGTGCCAGCACCCCCGGGACAGATAATTCACCCCTCCACTTT
CDR3aa: CASTPGTDNSPLHF

len: 15
abundance: .
v_gene: TRBV18
j_gene: TRBJ1-2
d_gene: TRBD1
CDR3nt: TGTGCCAGCTTACCAAGGGCAGGGGGCAACTATGGCTACACCTTC
CDR3aa: CASLPRAGGNYGYTF

len: 15
abundance: .
v_gene: TRBV6-5
j_gene: TRBJ2-5
d_gene: TRBD2
CDR3nt: TGTGCCAGCATCCAAAGCGGGAGGGTGTTGGAGACCCAGTACTTC
CDR3aa: CASIQSGRVLETQYF

len: 15
abundance: .
v_gene: TRBV27
j_gene: TRBJ2-5
d_gene: .
CDR3nt: TGTGCCAGCAGTGTTAGCAGGGGAAACGGGGAGACCCAGTACTTC
CDR3aa: CASSVSRGNGETQYF

len: 13
abundance: few
v_gene: TRBV7-8
j_gene: TRBJ2-5
d_gene: TRBD1
CDR3nt: TGTGCCACCGGACAGGGGGTGCGGGAGACCCAGTACTTC
CDR3aa: CATGQGVRETQYF

len: 15
abundance: once
v_gene: TRBV28
j_gene: TRBJ1-5
d_gene: .
CDR3nt: TGTGCCATCGGCCCCGCGGGGGGGGTGAATCAGCCCCAGCATTTT
CDR3aa: CAIGPAGGVNQPQHF

len: 13
abundance: .
v_gene: TRBV19
j_gene: TRBJ1-4
d_gene: .
CDR3nt: TGTGCCAGTAGGGCTAGACAGAGTGAAAAACTGTTTTTT
CDR3aa: CASRARQSEKLFF

len: 18
abundance: .
v_gene: TRBV5-1
j_gene: TRBJ2-1
d_gene: TRBD2
CDR3nt: TGCGCCAGCAGCCGGGGACTAGCGGGAGTTTCCTCCTACAATGAGCAGTTCTTC
CDR3aa: CASSRGLAGVSSYNEQFF

len: 18
abundance: .
v_gene: TRBV28
j_gene: TRBJ2-4
d_gene: TRBD1
CDR3nt: TGTGCCAGCAGGCTCCGGGACAGACTGCTCAATTCCAAAAACATTCAGTACTTC
CDR3aa: CASRLRDRLLNSKNIQYF

len: 15
abundance: .
v_gene: TRBV3-1/TRBV3-2
j_gene: TRBJ2-6
d_gene: .
CDR3nt: TGTGCCAGCAGTACTAGGGGGAACGGGGCCAACGTCCTGACTTTC
CDR3aa: CASSTRGNGANVLTF

len: 11
abundance: once
v_gene: TRBV6-5
j_gene: TRBJ2-5
d_gene: .
CDR3nt: TGTGCCAGCAGTCGCGAACAGACCCAGTACTTC
CDR3aa: CASSREQTQYF

len: 12
abundance: .
v_gene: TRBV6-1
j_gene: TRBJ1-1
d_gene: .
CDR3nt: TGTGCCAGCAGTGAAGGAGTCACTGAAGCTTTCTTT
CDR3aa: CASSEGVTEAFF

len: 15
abundance: .
v_gene: TRBV5-1
j_gene: TRBJ2-7
d_gene: TRBD2
CDR3nt: TGCGCCAGCAGATCCGGACTAGCGGGGCCCTACGAGCAGTACTTC
CDR3aa: CASRSGLAGPYEQYF

len: 14
abundance: .
v_gene: TRBV2
j_gene: TRBJ1-2
d_gene: TRBD1
CDR3nt: TGTGCCAGCAGGCGGGACAGTGCTAACTATGGCTACACCTTC
CDR3aa: CASRRDSANYGYTF

len: 13
abundance: .
v_gene: TRBV4-2
j_gene: TRBJ2-7
d_gene: .
CDR3nt: TGTGCCAGCAGAGGGGACTCCGCCTACGAGCAGTACTTC
CDR3aa: CASRGDSAYEQYF

len: 14
abundance: .
v_gene: TRBV3-1/TRBV3-2
j_gene: TRBJ1-1
d_gene: .
CDR3nt: TGTGCCAGCAGCCCCCTCCAAGGAGGGTCGAGGGCTTTCTTT
CDR3aa: CASSPLQGGSRAFF

len: 18
abundance: .
v_gene: TRBV5-1
j_gene: TRBJ2-2
d_gene: TRBD2
CDR3nt: TGCGCCAGCAGCCTTATCCGACTAGCGGGAGTATCGGCCGGGGAGCTGTTTTTT
CDR3aa: CASSLIRLAGVSAGELFF

len: 13
abundance: .
v_gene: TRBV6-6
j_gene: TRBJ2-7
d_gene: TRBD1
CDR3nt: TGTGCCAGCCTAGCGGACAGGGGCTACGAGCAGTACTTC
CDR3aa: CASLADRGYEQYF

len: 14
abundance: .
v_gene: TRBV5-1
j_gene: TRBJ1-3
d_gene: TRBD1
CDR3nt: TGCGCCAGCAGCGAGGGGGCCAGGGGAAACACCATATATTTT
CDR3aa: CASSEGARGNTIYF

len: 12
abundance: .
v_gene: TRBV3-1/TRBV3-2
j_gene: TRBJ2-2
d_gene: .
CDR3nt: TGTGCCAGCAGCCAAGGTAGCGGGGAGCTGTTTTTT
CDR3aa: CASSQGSGELFF

len: 12
abundance: .
v_gene: TRBV12-3/TRBV12-4
j_gene: TRBJ2-5
d_gene: .
CDR3nt: TGTGCCAGCAGCCCGGAGGGAGAGACCCAGTACTTC
CDR3aa: CASSPEGETQYF

len: 15
abundance: .
v_gene: TRBV5-1
j_gene: TRBJ1-2
d_gene: TRBD1
CDR3nt: TGCGCCAGCAGCCGAAGCGCCGGGACAGACTATGGCTACACCTTC
CDR3aa: CASSRSAGTDYGYTF

len: 13
abundance: .
v_gene: TRBV27
j_gene: TRBJ1-1
d_gene: .
CDR3nt: TGTGCCAGCAGCCACAGACAGAGCACTGAAGCTTTCTTT
CDR3aa: CASSHRQSTEAFF

len: 12
abundance: .
v_gene: TRBV7-9
j_gene: TRBJ2-7
d_gene: TRBD1
CDR3nt: TGTGCCACGGGACAGAGCTCCTACGAGCAGTACTTC
CDR3aa: CATGQSSYEQYF

len: 12
abundance: .
v_gene: TRBV19
j_gene: TRBJ2-3
d_gene: TRBD2
CDR3nt: TGTGCCAGTAGTGTGGGACTAGCGGGAAGCTTTTTT
CDR3aa: CASSVGLAGSFF

len: 12
abundance: .
v_gene: TRBV6-5
j_gene: TRBJ1-1
d_gene: .
CDR3nt: TGTGCCAGCAGACGTGGTAGCACTGAAGCTTTCTTT
CDR3aa: CASRRGSTEAFF

len: 15
abundance: .
v_gene: TRBV15
j_gene: TRBJ1-2
d_gene: .
CDR3nt: TGTGCCACCAGCAGAGATACGGGCCCTCAGGGTTTCTACACCTTC
CDR3aa: CATSRDTGPQGFYTF

len: 15
abundance: .
v_gene: TRBV28
j_gene: TRBJ1-1
d_gene: TRBD1
CDR3nt: TGTGCCAGCAGTGAACCCGGGACAGGTGACACTGAAGCTTTCTTT
CDR3aa: CASSEPGTGDTEAFF

len: 17
abundance: few
v_gene: TRBV7-6
j_gene: TRBJ1-3
d_gene: .
CDR3nt: TGTGCCAGCAGCTTAGGGGGTCGAGGGCGCTCTGGAAACACCATATATTTT
CDR3aa: CASSLGGRGRSGNTIYF

len: 13
abundance: .
v_gene: TRBV20-1
j_gene: TRBJ1-2
d_gene: TRBD1
CDR3nt: TGCAGTGCTAGTCCAGGGGGAGTCTATGGCTACACCTTC
CDR3aa: CSASPGGVYGYTF

len: 16
abundance: .
v_gene: TRBV19
j_gene: TRBJ1-3
d_gene: TRBD1
CDR3nt: TGTGCCAGTACCGCTAAGGGGGCCCTCTCTGGAAACACCATATATTTT
CDR3aa: CASTAKGALSGNTIYF

len: 13
abundance: .
v_gene: TRBV6-5
j_gene: TRBJ2-2
d_gene: TRBD1
CDR3nt: TGTGCCAGCAGGACAGGGAAGGCCGGGGAGCTGTTTTTT
CDR3aa: CASRTGKAGELFF

len: 15
abundance: .
v_gene: TRBV27
j_gene: TRBJ2-2
d_gene: TRBD2
CDR3nt: TGTGCCAGCAGTTTTTTCGCGGGAGATGGGTGGGAGCTGTTTTTT
CDR3aa: CASSFFAGDGWELFF

len: 13
abundance: .
v_gene: TRBV12-5
j_gene: TRBJ1-2
d_gene: .
CDR3nt: TGTGCTAGTGGTATGGGACTTCGTTATGGCTACACCTTC
CDR3aa: CASGMGLRYGYTF

len: 18
abundance: .
v_gene: TRBV7-2
j_gene: TRBJ2-2
d_gene: TRBD2
CDR3nt: TGTGCCAGCAGCTTCTTACTAGCGGGAGTTGTGAACACCGGGGAGCTGTTTTTT
CDR3aa: CASSFLLAGVVNTGELFF

len: 11
abundance: .
v_gene: TRBV20-1
j_gene: TRBJ1-1
d_gene: TRBD1
CDR3nt: TGCAGTGCTGGGAAACAGGGGGGAGCTTTCTTT
CDR3aa: CSAGKQGGAFF

len: 13
abundance: .
v_gene: TRBV27
j_gene: TRBJ1-5
d_gene: .
CDR3nt: TGTGCCAGCAGTTTATCCAGGAGGCAGCCCCAGCATTTT
CDR3aa: CASSLSRRQPQHF